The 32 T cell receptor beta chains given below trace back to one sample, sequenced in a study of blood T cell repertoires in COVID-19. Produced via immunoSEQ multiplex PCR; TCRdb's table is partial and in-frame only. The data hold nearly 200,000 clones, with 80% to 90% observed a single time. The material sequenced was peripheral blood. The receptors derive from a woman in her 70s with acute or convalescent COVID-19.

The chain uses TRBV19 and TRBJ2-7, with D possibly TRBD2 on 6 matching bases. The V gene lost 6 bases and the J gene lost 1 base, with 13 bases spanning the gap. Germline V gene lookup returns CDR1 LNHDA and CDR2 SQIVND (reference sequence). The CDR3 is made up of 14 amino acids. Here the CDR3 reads CASRSAGRSYEQYF. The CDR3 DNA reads TGTGCCAGTAGATCGGCGGGACGTTCCTACGAGCAGTACTTC.

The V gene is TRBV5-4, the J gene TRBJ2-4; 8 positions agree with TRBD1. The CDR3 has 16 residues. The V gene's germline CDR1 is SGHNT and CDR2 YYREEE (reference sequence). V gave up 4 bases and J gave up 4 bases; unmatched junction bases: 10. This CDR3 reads CASSDGQGLGKNIQYF. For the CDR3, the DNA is TGTGCCAGCAGCGACGGACAGGGACTCGGGAAAAACATTCAGTACTTC.

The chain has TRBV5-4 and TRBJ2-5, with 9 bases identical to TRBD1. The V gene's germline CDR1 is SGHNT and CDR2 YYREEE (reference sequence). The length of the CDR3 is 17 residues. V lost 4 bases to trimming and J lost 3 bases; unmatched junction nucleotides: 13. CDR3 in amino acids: CASSAVGLGTGKETQYF. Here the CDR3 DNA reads TGTGCCAGCAGCGCGGTGGGCTTAGGGACAGGGAAAGAGACCCAGTACTTC.

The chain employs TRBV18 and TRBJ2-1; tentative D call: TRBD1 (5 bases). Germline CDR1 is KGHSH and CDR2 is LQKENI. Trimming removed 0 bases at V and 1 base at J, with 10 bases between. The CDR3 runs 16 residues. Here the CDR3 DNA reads TGTGCCAGCTCACCACCTTCAGGGATATCCTACAATGAGCAGTTCTTC. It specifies CASSPPSGISYNEQFF. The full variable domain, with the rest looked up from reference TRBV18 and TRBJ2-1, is NAGVMQNPRHLVRRRGQEARLRCSPMKGHSHVYWYRQLPEEGLKFMVYLQKENIIDESGMPKERFSAEFPKEGPSILRIQQVVRGDSAAYFCASSPPSGISYNEQFFGPGTRLTVL.

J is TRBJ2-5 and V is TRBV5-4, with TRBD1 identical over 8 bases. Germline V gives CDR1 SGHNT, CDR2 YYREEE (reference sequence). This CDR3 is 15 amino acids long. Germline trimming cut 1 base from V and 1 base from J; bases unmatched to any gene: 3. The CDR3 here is CASSLRTGGQETQYF. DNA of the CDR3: TGTGCCAGCAGCTTGCGAACAGGGGGCCAAGAGACCCAGTACTTC.

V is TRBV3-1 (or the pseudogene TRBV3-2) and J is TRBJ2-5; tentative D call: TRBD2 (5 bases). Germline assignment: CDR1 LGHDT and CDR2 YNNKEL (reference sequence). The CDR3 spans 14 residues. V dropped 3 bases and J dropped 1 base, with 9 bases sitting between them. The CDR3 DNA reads TGTGCCAGCAGCCATGCAGGACTCCAAGAGACCCAGTACTTC. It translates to CASSHAGLQETQYF.

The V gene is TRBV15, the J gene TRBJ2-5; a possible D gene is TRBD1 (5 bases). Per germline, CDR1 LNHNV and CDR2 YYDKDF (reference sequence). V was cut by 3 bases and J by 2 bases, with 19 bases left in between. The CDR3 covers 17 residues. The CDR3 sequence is CATSSPSRPGSQETQYF. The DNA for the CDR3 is TGTGCCACCAGCAGTCCAAGCAGACCAGGGTCTCAAGAGACCCAGTACTTC. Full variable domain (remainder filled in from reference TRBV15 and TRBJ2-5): DAMVIQNPRYQVTQFGKPVTLSCSQTLNHNVMYWYQQKSSQAPKLLFHYYDKDFNNEADTPDNFQSRRPNTSFCFLDIRSPGLGDTAMYLCATSSPSRPGSQETQYFGPGTRLLVL.

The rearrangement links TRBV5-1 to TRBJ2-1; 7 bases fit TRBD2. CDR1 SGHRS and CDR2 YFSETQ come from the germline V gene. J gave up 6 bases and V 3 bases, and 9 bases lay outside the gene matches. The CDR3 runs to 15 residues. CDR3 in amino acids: CASSSGLFLPNEQFF. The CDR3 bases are TGCGCCAGCAGCTCGGGACTATTTTTACCCAATGAGCAGTTCTTC.

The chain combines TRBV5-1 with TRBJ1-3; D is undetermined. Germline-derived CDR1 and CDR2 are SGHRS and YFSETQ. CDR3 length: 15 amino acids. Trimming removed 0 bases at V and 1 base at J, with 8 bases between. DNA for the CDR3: TGCGCCAGCAGCTTGGCCTCAGTTTCTGGAAACACCATATATTTT. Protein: CASSLASVSGNTIYF.

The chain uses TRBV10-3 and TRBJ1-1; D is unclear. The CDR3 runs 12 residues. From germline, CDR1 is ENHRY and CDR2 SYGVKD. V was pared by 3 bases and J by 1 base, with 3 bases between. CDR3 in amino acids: CAISDGNTEAFF. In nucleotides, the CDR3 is TGTGCCATCAGTGACGGGAACACTGAAGCTTTCTTT.

The CDR3 region is CASSPLNHPTGIEKLFF. CDR3 DNA sequence: TGTGCCAGCAGTCCCTTGAACCACCCGACAGGGATCGAAAAACTGTTTTTT. This rearrangement joins TRBV27 to TRBJ1-4, with 7 bases that match TRBD1. This CDR3 spans 17 amino acids. J gave up 8 bases and V 5 bases, and 17 bases lay outside the gene matches. Germline CDR1 reads MNHEY; CDR2 reads SMNVEV (reference sequence).

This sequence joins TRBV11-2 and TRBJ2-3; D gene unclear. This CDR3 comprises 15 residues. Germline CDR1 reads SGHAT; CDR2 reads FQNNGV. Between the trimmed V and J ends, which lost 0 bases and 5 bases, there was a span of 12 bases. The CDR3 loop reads CASSLDGLAGDTQYF. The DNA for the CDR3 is TGTGCCAGCAGCTTAGATGGGTTAGCTGGAGATACGCAGTATTTT.

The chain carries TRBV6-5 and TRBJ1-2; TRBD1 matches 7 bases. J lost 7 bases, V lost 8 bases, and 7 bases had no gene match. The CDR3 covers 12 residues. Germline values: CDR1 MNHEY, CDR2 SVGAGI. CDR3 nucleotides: TGTGCCAGCGAAAACAGGGGCGGTGGCTACACCTTC. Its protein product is CASENRGGGYTF.

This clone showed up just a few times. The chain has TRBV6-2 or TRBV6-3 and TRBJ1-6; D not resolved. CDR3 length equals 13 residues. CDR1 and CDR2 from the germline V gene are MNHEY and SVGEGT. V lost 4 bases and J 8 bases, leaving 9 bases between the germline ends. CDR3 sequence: CASSSLRDSPLHF. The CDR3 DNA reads TGTGCCAGCAGTTCCCTTCGGGATTCACCCCTCCACTTT.

This CDR3 is CASSEQVLGGYTF. DNA for the CDR3: TGTGCCAGCTCAGAACAGGTGCTGGGTGGCTACACCTTC. The rearrangement joins TRBV18 to TRBJ1-2; tentative D call: TRBD1 (5 bases). Trimming removed 5 bases at V and 7 bases at J, with 14 bases between. CDR3 length: 13 amino acids. Per the germline V gene, CDR1 is KGHSH and CDR2 is LQKENI.

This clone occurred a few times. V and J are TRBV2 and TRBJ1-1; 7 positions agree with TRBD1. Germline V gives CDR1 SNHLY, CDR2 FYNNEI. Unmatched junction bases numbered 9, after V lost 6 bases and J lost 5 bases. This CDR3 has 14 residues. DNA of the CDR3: TGTGCCAGCAGGAGACAGGGAGTAAGGACTGAAGCTTTCTTT. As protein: CASRRQGVRTEAFF.

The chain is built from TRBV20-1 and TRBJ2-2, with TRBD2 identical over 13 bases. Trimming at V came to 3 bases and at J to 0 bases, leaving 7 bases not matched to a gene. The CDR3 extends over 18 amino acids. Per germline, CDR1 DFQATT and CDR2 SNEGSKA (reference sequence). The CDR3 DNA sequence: TGCAGTGCTAGTAACGGGACTAGCGGGGCCACGAACACCGGGGAGCTGTTTTTT. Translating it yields CSASNGTSGATNTGELFF.

The CDR3 reads CASSRQGLPNYGYTF. The CDR3 region has the DNA TGTGCCAGCAGCCGACAGGGGCTCCCTAACTATGGCTACACCTTC. The chain employs TRBV6-5 and TRBJ1-2, with 8 positions matching TRBD1. Germline CDR1 MNHEY, CDR2 SVGAGI. V lost 6 bases, J lost 0 bases, and 6 bases stayed unmatched. This CDR3 spans 15 amino acids.

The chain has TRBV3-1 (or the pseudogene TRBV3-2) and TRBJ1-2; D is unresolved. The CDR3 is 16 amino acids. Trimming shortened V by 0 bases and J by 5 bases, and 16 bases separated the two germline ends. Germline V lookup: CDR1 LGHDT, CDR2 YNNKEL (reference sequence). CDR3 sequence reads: CASSQDQTAGGYGYTF. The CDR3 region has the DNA TGTGCCAGCAGCCAAGATCAGACGGCTGGAGGGTATGGCTACACCTTC.

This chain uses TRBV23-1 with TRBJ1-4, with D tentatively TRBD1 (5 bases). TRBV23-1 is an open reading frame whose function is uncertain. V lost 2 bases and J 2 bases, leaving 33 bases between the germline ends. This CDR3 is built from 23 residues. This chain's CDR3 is CASSQPSVIGAQTRGSTNEKLFF. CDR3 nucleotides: TGCGCCAGCAGTCAACCTTCAGTAATAGGGGCCCAAACCCGGGGGTCCACTAATGAAAAACTGTTTTTT.

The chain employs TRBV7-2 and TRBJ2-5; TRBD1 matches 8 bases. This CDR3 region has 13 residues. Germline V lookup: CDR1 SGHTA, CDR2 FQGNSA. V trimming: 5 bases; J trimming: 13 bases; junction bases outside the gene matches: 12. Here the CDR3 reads CASSLQLDREPYF. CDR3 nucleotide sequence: TGTGCCAGCAGCCTACAATTGGACAGGGAACCGTACTTC.

The CDR3 coding sequence is TGTGCCAGCAGTTACTGGGGACAGGAAAAACTGTTTTTT. Its protein product is CASSYWGQEKLFF. The chain uses TRBV6-5 and TRBJ1-4, with 7 bases lining up with TRBD1. Germline values: CDR1 MNHEY, CDR2 SVGAGI. The V segment lost 1 base and the J segment 8 bases; nucleotides outside the gene matches: 1. CDR3 length: 13 amino acids.

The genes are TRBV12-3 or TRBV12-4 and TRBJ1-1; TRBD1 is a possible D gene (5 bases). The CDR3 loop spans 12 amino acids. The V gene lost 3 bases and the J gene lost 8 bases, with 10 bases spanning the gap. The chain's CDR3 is CASSFGASEAFF. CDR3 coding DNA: TGTGCCAGCAGTTTTGGGGCGAGCGAAGCTTTCTTT.

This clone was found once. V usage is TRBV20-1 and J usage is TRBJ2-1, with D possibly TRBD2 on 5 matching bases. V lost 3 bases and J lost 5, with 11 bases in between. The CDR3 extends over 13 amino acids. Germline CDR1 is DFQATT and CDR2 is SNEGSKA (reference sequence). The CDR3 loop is CSASLALNNEQFF. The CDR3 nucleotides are TGCAGTGCTAGTCTAGCCCTAAACAATGAGCAGTTCTTC.

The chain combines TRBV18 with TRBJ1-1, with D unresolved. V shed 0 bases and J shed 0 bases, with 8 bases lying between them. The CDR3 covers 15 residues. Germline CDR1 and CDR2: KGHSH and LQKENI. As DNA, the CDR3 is TGTGCCAGCTCACCACCGAGACAAATGAACACTGAAGCTTTCTTT. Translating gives CASSPPRQMNTEAFF.

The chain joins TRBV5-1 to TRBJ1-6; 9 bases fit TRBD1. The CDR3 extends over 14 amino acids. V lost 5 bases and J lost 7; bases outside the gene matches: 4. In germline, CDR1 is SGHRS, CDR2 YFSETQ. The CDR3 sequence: CASSTGTGNSPLHF. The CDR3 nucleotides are TGCGCCAGCAGTACCGGGACAGGGAATTCACCCCTCCACTTT.

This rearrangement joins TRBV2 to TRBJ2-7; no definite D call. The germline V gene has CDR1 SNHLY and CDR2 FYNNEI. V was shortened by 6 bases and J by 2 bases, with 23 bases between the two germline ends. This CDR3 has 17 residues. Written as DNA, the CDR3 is TGTGCCAGCAGCGCCGAGACCGGGTCAAGAACCACCTACGAGCAGTACTTC. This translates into CASSAETGSRTTYEQYF.

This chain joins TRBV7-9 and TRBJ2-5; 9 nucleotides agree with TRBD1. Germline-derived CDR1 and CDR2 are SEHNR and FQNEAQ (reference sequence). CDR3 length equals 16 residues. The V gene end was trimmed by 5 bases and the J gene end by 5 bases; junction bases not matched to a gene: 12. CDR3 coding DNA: TGTGCCAGCAGCCCGAGGGGACAGGGCGGCCAGGAGACCCAGTACTTC. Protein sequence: CASSPRGQGGQETQYF.

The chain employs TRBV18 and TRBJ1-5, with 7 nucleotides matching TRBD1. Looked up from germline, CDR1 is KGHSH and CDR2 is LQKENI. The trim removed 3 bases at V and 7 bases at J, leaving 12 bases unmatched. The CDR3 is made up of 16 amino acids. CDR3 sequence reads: CASSPDGRQGGQPQHF. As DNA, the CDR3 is TGTGCCAGCTCACCGGACGGTAGACAGGGTGGGCAGCCCCAGCATTTT.

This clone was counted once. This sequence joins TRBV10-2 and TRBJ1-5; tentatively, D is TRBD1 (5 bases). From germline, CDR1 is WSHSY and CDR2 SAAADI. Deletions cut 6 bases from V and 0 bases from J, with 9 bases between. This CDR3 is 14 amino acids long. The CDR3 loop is CASRRDYSNQPQHF. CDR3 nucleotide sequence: TGCGCCAGCAGAAGGGACTATAGCAATCAGCCCCAGCATTTT.

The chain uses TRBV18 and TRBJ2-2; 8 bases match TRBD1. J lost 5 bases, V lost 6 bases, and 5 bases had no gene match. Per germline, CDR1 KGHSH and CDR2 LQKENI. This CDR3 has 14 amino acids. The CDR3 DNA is TGTGCCAGCTCCCCGGGACAGGTGACCGGGGAGCTGTTTTTT. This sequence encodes CASSPGQVTGELFF.

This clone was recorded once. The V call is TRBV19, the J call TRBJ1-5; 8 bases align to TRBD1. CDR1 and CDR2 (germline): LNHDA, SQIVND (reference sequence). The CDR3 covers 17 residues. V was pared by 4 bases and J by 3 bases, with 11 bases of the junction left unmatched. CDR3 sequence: CASSNSPQGAINQPQHF. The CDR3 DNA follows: TGTGCCAGTAGTAACTCCCCCCAGGGGGCAATCAATCAGCCCCAGCATTTT. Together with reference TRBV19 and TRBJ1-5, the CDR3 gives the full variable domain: DGGITQSPKYLFRKEGQNVTLSCEQNLNHDAMYWYRQDPGQGLRLIYYSQIVNDFQKGDIAEGYSVSREKKESFPLTVTSAQKNPTAFYLCASSNSPQGAINQPQHFGDGTRLSIL.